A single count supports the clone carrying this T cell receptor (beta chain). Its target is not known. One entry per CDR3 protein results from TCRdb running MiXCR on the RT-PCR reads. The repertoire has 550,000 to 800,000 distinct CDR3 sequences, approximately 15% of them found once; the top ten carry 6% to 7%. Germline CDR1 DFQATT, CDR2 SNEGSKA (reference sequence). Trimming shortened V by 3 bases and J by 1 base, and 25 bases separated the two germline ends. This CDR3 contains 20 residues. This sample is drawn from a study of response to subunit inactivated influenza vaccine. Study-wide points: Researchers suggested that each seasonal influenza vaccination recruits few new T cells.

The chain uses TRBV20-1 and TRBJ1-6, with TRBD1 as a possible D gene (6 bases). The sample was PBMCs from blood, taken around 14 days before vaccination. This receptor was taken from a man in his forties or fifties who received an inactivated influenza vaccine. The CDR3 here is CSASPPAPRGWFSYNSPLHF. CDR3 DNA: TGCAGTGCTAGCCCACCCGCCCCCAGGGGATGGTTTTCCTATAATTCACCCCTCCACTTT.